This T cell receptor (beta chain) was sequenced in a study of blood T cell repertoires in COVID-19. The overall study: Acute and convalescent COVID-19 samples came from the United States, Italy and Spain. Sample material is recorded as cDNA or gDNA derived from T cells, B-cell-depleted T cells, or PBMCs.

One Seattle source followed patients from active infection through their disease course. Authors' methods: It was from reference gene primer amplification that nucleated cell counts were estimated. Only in-frame clones appear in the TCRdb table, and some are missing; sequencing was by immunoSEQ multiplex PCR. That table supplies the V and J calls and clone size; D and trimming were determined from the DNA. The sample has just over 300,000 clones; under 90% are singletons. The CDR3 spans 14 residues. Germline V gene data show CDR1 as LNHDA and CDR2 as SQIVND (reference sequence). Trimming cost V 5 bases and J 2 bases, with 12 bases left between them.

The sequenced sample consisted of peripheral blood. The clonotype was recovered from a woman in her 30s with COVID-19, enrolled during active disease. The chain employs TRBV19 and TRBJ1-1; the D is unclear. The CDR3 bases are TGTGCCAGTAGTCCCCGGACTGCCAACACTGAAGCTTTCTTT. Amino acids: CASSPRTANTEAFF. The full variable domain, completed using reference TRBV19 and TRBJ1-1, is DGGITQSPKYLFRKEGQNVTLSCEQNLNHDAMYWYRQDPGQGLRLIYYSQIVNDFQKGDIAEGYSVSREKKESFPLTVTSAQKNPTAFYLCASSPRTANTEAFFGQGTRLTVV.